This section outlines one T cell receptor (beta chain) sequence together with its context. Its antigen remains unidentified. V shed 4 bases, J shed 3 bases, and the junction held 5 bases outside the gene matches. Germline V gene sequence: CDR1 SGHNT, CDR2 YYREEE (reference sequence). The CDR3 extends over 15 amino acids. Described time point: new active TB diagnosis, blood taken before or within 7 days of starting treatment. This sample stems from a study of T cells in tuberculosis. Assay: immunoSEQ multiplex PCR; the TCRdb copy retains only in-frame clones and omits some. Found here are tens of thousands of clones, about 85% of them singletons; the top ten hold roughly 5%. Points from the study as a whole: Shorter CDR3-alpha in active tuberculosis partly drove smaller distances.

The chain couples TRBV5-4 to TRBJ2-1; 9 bases agree with TRBD2. The receptor was isolated from an adult with tuberculosis. Sequencing used PBMCs, obtained at tuberculosis diagnosis. In nucleotides, the CDR3 is TGTGCCAGCAGCCGGAGCGGGGGGCTCTACAATGAGCAGTTCTTC. Its protein product is CASSRSGGLYNEQFF.